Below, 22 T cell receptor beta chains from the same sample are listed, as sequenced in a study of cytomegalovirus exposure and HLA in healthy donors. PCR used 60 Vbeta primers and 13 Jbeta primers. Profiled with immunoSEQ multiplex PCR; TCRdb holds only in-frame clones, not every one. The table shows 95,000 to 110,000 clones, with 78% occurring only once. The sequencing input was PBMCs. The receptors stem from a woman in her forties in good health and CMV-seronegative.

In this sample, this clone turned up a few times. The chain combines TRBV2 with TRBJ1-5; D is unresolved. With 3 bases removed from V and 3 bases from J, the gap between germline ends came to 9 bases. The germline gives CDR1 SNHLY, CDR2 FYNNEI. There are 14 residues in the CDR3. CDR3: CASSDASPNQPQHF. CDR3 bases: TGTGCCAGCAGTGATGCCAGTCCCAATCAGCCCCAGCATTTT.

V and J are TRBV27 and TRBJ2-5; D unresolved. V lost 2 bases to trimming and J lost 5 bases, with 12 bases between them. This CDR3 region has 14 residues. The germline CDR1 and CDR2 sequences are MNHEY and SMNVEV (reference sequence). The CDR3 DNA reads TGTGCCAGCAGTTTACGGTCCCCCGAGGAGACCCAGTACTTC. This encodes CASSLRSPEETQYF.

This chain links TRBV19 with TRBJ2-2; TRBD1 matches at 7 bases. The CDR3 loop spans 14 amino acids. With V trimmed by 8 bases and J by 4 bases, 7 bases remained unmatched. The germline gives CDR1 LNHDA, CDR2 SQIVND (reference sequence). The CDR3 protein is CASARDRVTGELFF. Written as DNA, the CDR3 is TGTGCCAGTGCGAGGGACAGAGTCACCGGGGAGCTGTTTTTT.

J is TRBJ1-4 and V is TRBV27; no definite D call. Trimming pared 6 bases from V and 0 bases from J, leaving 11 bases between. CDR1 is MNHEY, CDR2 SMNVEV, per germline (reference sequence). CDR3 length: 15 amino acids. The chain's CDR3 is CASRFGGATNEKLFF. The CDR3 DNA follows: TGTGCCAGCAGGTTCGGCGGTGCAACTAATGAAAAACTGTTTTTT.

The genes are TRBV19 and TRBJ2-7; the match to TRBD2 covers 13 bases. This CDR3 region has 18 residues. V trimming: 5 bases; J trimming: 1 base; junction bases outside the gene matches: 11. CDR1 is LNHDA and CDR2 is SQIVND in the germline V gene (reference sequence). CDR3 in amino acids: CASSPGLAGDGWSYEQYF. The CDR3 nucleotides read TGTGCCAGTAGTCCTGGACTAGCGGGAGATGGATGGTCCTACGAGCAGTACTTC. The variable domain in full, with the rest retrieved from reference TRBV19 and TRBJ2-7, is DGGITQSPKYLFRKEGQNVTLSCEQNLNHDAMYWYRQDPGQGLRLIYYSQIVNDFQKGDIAEGYSVSREKKESFPLTVTSAQKNPTAFYLCASSPGLAGDGWSYEQYFGPGTRLTVT.

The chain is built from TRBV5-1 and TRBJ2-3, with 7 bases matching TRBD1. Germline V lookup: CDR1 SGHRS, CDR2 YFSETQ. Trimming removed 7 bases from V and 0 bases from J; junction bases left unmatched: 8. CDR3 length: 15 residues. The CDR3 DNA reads TGCGCCAGCGCCGTAGGGACAGCTAGCACAGATACGCAGTATTTT. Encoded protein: CASAVGTASTDTQYF.

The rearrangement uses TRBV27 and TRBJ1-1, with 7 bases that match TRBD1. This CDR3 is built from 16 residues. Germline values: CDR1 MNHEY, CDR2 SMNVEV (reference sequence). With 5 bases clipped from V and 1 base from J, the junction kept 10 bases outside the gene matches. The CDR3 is CASSEGTARANTEAFF. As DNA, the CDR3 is TGTGCCAGCAGTGAAGGGACAGCTAGGGCGAACACTGAAGCTTTCTTT.

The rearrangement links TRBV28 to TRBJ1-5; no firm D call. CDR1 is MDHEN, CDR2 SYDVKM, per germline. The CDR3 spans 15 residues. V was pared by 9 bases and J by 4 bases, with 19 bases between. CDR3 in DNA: TGTGCCAGTCACGTACGGGAGAGGGTGAATCAGCCCCAGCATTTT. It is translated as CASHVRERVNQPQHF.

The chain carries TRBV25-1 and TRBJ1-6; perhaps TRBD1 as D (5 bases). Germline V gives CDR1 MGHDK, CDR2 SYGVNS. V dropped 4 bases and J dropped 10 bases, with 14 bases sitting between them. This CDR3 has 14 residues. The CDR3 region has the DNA TGTGCCAGCAGTGCTGCGGGGGTTAACTCACCCCTCCACTTT. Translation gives CASSAAGVNSPLHF.

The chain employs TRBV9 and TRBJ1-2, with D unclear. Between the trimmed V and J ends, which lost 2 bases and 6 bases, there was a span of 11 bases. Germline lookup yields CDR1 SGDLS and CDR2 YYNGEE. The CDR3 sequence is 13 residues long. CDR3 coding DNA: TGTGCCAGCAGCGTGGGCCCTCAAGATGGCTACACCTTC. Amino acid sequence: CASSVGPQDGYTF.

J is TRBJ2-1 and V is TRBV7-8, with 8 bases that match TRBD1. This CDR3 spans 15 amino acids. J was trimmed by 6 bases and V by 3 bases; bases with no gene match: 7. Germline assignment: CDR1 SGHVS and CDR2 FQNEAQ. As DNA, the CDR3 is TGTGCCAGCAGCTTCACAGGGGGTTCGGGCAATGAGCAGTTCTTC. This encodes CASSFTGGSGNEQFF.

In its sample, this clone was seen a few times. The CDR3 here is CASSLDTNSGNTIYF. CDR3 in DNA: TGCGCCAGCAGCTTGGACACCAACTCTGGAAACACCATATATTTT. The V gene is TRBV5-1, the J gene TRBJ1-3; D not certain. The length of the CDR3 is 15 residues. V was trimmed by 0 bases and J by 0 bases, leaving 7 bases between them. Germline lookup yields CDR1 SGHRS and CDR2 YFSETQ.

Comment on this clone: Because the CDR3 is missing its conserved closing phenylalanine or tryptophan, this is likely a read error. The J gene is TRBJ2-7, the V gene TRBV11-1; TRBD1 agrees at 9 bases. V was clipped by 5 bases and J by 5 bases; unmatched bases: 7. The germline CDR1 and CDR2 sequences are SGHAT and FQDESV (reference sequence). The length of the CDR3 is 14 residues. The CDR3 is CASSEQGALDEQYL. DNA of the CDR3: TGTGCCAGCAGCGAACAGGGGGCCTTGGACGAGCAGTACCTC.

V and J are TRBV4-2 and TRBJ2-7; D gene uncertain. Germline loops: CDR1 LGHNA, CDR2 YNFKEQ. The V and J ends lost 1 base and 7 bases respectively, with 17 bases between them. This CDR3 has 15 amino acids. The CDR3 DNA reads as TGTGCCAGCAGCCAAGCAGACAAAATGACCTGGGAGCAGTACTTC. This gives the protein CASSQADKMTWEQYF.

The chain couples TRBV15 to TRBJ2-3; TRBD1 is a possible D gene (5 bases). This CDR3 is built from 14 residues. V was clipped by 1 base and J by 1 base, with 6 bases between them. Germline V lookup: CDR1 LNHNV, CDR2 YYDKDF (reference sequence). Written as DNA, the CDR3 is TGTGCCACCAGCAGAGTAGGGGGCACAGATACGCAGTATTTT. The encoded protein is CATSRVGGTDTQYF.

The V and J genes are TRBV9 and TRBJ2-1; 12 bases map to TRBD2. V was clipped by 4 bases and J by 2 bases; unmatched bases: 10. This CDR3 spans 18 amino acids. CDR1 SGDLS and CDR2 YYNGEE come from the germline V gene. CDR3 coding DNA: TGTGCCAGCAGCATACGGACTAGCGGGAAAGACCCCTACAATGAGCAGTTCTTC. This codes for CASSIRTSGKDPYNEQFF. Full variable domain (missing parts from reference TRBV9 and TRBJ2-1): DSGVTQTPKHLITATGQRVTLRCSPRSGDLSVYWYQQSLDQGLQFLIQYYNGEERAKGNILERFSAQQFPDLHSELNLSSLELGDSALYFCASSIRTSGKDPYNEQFFGPGTRLTVL.

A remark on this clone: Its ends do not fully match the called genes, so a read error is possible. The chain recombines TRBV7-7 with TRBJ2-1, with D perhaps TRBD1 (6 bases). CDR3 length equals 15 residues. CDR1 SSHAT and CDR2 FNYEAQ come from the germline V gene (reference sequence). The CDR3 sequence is CASSHTGTRYNEQFF. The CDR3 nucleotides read TGTGCTAGCAGCCACACAGGGACCCGTTACAATGAGCAGTTCTTC.

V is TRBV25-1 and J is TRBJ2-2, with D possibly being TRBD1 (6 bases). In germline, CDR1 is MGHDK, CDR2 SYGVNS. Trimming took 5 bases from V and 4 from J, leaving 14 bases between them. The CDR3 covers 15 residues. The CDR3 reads CASSTGTKVTGELFF. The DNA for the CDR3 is TGTGCCAGCAGTACCGGGACAAAGGTCACCGGGGAGCTGTTTTTT.

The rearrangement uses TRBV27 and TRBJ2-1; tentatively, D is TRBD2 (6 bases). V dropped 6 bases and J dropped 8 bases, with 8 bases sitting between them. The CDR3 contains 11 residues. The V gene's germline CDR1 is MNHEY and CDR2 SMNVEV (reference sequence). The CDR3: CASSWGDEQFF. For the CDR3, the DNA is TGTGCCAGCAGCTGGGGGGATGAGCAGTTCTTC.

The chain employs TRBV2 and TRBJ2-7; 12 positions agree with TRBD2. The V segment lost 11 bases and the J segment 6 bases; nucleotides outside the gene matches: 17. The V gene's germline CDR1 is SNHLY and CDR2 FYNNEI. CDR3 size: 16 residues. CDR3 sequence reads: CAGAGTSGRTLSEQYF. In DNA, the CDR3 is TGTGCCGGTGCCGGGACTAGCGGGCGAACCCTCAGCGAGCAGTACTTC.

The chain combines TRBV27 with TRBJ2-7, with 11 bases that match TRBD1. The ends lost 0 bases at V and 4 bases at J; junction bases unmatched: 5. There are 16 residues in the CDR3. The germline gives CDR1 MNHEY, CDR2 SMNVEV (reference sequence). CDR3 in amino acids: CASSLSGTGGRYEQYF. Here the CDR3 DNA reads TGTGCCAGCAGTTTATCGGGGACAGGGGGAAGGTACGAGCAGTACTTC.

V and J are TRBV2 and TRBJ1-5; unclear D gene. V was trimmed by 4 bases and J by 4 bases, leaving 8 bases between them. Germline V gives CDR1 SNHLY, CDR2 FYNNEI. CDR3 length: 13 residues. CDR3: CASSVRRNQPQHF. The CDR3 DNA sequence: TGTGCCAGCAGTGTACGGAGAAATCAGCCCCAGCATTTT.